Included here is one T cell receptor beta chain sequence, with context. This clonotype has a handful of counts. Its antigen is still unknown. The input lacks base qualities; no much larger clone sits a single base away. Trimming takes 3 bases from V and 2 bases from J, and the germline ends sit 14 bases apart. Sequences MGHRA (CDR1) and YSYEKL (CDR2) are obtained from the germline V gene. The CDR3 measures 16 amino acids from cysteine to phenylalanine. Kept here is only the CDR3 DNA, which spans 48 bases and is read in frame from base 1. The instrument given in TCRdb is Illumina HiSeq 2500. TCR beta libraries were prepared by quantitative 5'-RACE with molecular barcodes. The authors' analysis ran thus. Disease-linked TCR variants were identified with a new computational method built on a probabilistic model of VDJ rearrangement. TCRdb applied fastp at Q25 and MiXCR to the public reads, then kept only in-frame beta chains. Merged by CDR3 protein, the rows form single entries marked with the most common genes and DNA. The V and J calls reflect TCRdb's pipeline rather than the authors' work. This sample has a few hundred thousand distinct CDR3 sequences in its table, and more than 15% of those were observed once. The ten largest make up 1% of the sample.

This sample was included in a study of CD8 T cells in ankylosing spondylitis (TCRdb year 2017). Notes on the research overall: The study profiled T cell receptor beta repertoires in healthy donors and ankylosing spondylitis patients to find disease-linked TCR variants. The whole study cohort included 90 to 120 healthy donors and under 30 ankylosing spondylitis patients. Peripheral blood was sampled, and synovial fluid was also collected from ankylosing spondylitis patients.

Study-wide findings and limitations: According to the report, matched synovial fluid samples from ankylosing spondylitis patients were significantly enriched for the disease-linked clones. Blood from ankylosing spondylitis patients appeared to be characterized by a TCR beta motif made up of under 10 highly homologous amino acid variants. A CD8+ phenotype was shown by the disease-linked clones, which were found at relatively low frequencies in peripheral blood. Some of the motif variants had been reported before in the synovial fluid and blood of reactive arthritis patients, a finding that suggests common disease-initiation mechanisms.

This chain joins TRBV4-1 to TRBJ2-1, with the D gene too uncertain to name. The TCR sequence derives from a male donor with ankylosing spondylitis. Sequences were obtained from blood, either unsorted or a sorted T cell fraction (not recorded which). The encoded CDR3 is CASSQRSESTYNEQFF. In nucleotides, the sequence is TGCGCCAGCAGCCAGCGTAGTGAGTCCACCTACAATGAGCAGTTCTTC.